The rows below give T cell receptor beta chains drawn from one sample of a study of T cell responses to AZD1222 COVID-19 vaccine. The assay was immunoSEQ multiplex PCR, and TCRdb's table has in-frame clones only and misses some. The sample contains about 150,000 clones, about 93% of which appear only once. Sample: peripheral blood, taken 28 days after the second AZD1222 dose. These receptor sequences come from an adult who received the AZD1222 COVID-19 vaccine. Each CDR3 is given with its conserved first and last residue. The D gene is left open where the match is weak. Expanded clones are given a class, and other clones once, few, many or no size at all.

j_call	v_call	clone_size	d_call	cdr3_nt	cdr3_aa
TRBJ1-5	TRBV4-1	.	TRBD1	TGCGCCAGCAGCCAAGTAATTACAGGGGGCGCGGATCAGCCCCAGCATTTT	CASSQVITGGADQPQHF
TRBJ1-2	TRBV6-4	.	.	TGTGCCAGCAGTGACGGGACTCAAGGTCTCTATGGCTACACCTTC	CASSDGTQGLYGYTF
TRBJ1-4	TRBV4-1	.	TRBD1	TGCGCCAGCAGCCCCGGGACAGGGGCGGTTGCGGGACCAAAACTGTTTTTT	CASSPGTGAVAGPKLFF
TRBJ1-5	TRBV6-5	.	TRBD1	TGTGCCAGCAGTCCAGACAGGGGGCCTCAGCCCCAGCATTTT	CASSPDRGPQPQHF
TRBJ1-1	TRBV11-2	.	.	TGTGCCAGCAGCCTCCAGGCTTCGGGCACTGAAGCTTTCTTT	CASSLQASGTEAFF
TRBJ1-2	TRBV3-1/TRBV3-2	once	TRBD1	TGTGCCAGCAGATTCAGGGGGGGAGACTATGGCTACACCTTC	CASRFRGGDYGYTF
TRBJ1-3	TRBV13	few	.	TGTGCCAGCAGCCTAGGACGAATCTCTGGAAACACCATATATTTT	CASSLGRISGNTIYF
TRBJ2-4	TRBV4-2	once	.	TGTGCCAGCAGCCAAGGGTCCACTCAGGCCAAAAACATTCAGTACTTC	CASSQGSTQAKNIQYF
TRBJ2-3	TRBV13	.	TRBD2	TGTGCCAGCAGCTTAAGGCTAGCGGGTCCCACAGATACGCAGTATTTT	CASSLRLAGPTDTQYF
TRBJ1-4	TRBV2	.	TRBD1	TGTGCCAGCAGCGAGGGCACAGGGGGCTCTAATGAAAAACTGTTTTTT	CASSEGTGGSNEKLFF
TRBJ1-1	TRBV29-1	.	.	TGCAGCGAAAGCCAGGGCGGGGGGACTGAAGCTTTCTTT	CSESQGGGTEAFF
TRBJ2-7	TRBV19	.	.	TGTGCCAGTAGTTCCGGGACTCTCTTGGAGGAGCAGTACTTC	CASSSGTLLEEQYF
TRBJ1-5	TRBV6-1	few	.	TGTGCCAGCAGTGAAGCAAGGGGCGCCCAGCATTTT	CASSEARGAQHF
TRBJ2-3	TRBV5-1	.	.	TGCGCCAGCAGCTTAGGGGACTCCCCCACAGATACGCAGTATTTT	CASSLGDSPTDTQYF
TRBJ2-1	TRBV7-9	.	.	TGTGCCAGCAGCTCCCGACAGGGAGGAACCGACAATGAGCAGTTCTTC	CASSSRQGGTDNEQFF
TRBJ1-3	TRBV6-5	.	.	TGTGCCAGCAGTTTACAGGGTTCTGGAAACACCATATATTTT	CASSLQGSGNTIYF
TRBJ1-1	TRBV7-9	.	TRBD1	TGTGCCAGCAATCAGGGGGTAAACACTGAAGCTTTCTTT	CASNQGVNTEAFF
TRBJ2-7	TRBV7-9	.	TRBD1	TGTGCCAGCAGCGTCGGACAGGGGCGCTCCTACGAGCAGTACTTC	CASSVGQGRSYEQYF
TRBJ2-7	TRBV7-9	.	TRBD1	TGTGCCAGCACTCAGACAGGGCAGTTCTACGAGCAGTACTTC	CASTQTGQFYEQYF
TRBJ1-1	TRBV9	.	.	TGTGCCAGCAGCGTAGAAGGGGGGACCTATAACACTGAAGCTTTCTTT	CASSVEGGTYNTEAFF
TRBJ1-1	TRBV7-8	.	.	TGTGCCAGCAGCTTGGACAGTATGAGCACTGAAGCTTTCTTT	CASSLDSMSTEAFF
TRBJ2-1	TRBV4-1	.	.	TGCGCCAGCAGCCGGGAACTTAGCCGCAGCTACAATGAGCAGTTCTTC	CASSRELSRSYNEQFF